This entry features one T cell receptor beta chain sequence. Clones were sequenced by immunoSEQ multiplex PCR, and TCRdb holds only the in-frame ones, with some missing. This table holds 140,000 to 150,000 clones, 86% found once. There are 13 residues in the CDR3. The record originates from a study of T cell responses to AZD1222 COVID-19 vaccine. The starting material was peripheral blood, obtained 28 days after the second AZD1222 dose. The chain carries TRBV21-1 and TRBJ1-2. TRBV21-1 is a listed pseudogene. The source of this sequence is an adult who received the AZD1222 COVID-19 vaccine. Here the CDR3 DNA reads TGTGCCAGCAGCAAGGTGGCGGGGGATGGCTACACCTTC. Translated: CASSKVAGDGYTF.